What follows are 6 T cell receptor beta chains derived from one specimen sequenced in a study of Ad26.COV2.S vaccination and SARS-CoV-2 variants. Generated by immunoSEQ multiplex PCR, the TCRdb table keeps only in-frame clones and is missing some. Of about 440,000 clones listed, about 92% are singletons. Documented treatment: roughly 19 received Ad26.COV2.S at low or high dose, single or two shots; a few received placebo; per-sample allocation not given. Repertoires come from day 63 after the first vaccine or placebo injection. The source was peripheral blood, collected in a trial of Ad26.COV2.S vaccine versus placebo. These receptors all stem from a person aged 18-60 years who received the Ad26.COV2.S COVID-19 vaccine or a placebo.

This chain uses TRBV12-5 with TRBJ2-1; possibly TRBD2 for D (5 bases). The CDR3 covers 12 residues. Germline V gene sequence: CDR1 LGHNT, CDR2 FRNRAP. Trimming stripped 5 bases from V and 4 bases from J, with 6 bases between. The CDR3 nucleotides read TGTGCTAGTGGTACTAGGTACAATGAGCAGTTCTTC. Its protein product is CASGTRYNEQFF. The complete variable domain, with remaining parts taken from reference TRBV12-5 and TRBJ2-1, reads DARVTQTPRHKVTEMGQEVTMRCQPILGHNTVFWYRQTMMQGLELLAYFRNRAPLDDSGMPKDRFSAEMPDATLATLKIQPSEPRDSAVYFCASGTRYNEQFFGPGTRLTVL.

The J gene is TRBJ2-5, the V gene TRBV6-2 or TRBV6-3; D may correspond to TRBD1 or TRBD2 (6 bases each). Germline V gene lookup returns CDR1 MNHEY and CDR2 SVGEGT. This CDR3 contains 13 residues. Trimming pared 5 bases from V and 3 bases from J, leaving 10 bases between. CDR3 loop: CASSPEGEETQYF. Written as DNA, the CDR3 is TGTGCCAGCAGTCCGGAGGGGGAAGAGACCCAGTACTTC.

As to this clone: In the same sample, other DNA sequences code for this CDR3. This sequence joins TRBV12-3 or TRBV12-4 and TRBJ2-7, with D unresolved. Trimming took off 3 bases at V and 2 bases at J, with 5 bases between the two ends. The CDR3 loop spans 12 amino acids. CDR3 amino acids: CASSFGAYEQYF. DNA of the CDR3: TGTGCCAGCAGTTTTGGGGCCTACGAGCAGTACTTC.

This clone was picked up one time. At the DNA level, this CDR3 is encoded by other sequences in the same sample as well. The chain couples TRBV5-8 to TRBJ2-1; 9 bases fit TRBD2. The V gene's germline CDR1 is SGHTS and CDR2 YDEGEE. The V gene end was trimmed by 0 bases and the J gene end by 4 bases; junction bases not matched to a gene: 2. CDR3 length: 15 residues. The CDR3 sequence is CASSLGLAAYNEQFF. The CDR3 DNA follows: TGTGCCAGCAGCTTGGGACTAGCGGCTTACAATGAGCAGTTCTTC.

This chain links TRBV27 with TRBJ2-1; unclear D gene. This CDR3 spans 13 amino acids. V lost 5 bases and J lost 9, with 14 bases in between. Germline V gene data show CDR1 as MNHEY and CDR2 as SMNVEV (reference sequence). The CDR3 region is CASSLTWGIEQFF. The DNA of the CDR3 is TGTGCCAGCAGTCTAACCTGGGGTATTGAGCAGTTCTTC.

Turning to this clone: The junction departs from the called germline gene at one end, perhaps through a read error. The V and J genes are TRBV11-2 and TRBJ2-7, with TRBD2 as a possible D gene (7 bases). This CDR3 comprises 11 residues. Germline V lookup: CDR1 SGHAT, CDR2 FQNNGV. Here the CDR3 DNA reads TGTGCCAGCAGCCTCAGGGGTCTAGCGGTGTTC. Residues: CASSLRGLAVF.